This T cell receptor (beta chain) was recorded in a study of T cells after posttransplantation cyclophosphamide. The table lists this clone with many counts. Its specificity is not known. A marrow graft followed busulfan-fludarabine conditioning, with cyclophosphamide on days +3 and +4. Whole-study results and caveats: Tissue-infiltrating T cells from skin or gut overlapped little with blood T cells. Recipient CMV seropositivity and CMV reactivation strongly tracked TRB clonality.

Profiled with immunoSEQ multiplex PCR; TCRdb holds only in-frame clones, not every one. Recorded here are more than 8,500 clones, none singletons. V lost 3 bases, J lost 5 bases, and 14 bases lay in between. CDR3 length: 14 amino acids. Germline V gene lookup returns CDR1 SGHDT and CDR2 YYEEEE. The sequence was obtained from a male patient in his 50s who received an allogeneic stem cell transplant from a related donor and was CMV-positive. Some T cells here may be from the graft donor. The V call is TRBV5-6, the J call TRBJ1-1; TRBD1 might be the D (5 bases). Here the sequenced sample was PBMCs, taken 350 to 380 days after allogeneic stem cell transplant with posttransplant cyclophosphamide. The CDR3 DNA sequence: TGTGCCAGCAGCTGGGGCGAGATGGAAACTGAAGCTTTCTTT. Encoded protein: CASSWGEMETEAFF.